This passage covers 25 T cell receptor beta chains from one sample sequenced in a study of blood T cell repertoires in COVID-19. Sequenced by immunoSEQ multiplex PCR; TCRdb stores in-frame clones only, minus some. Of around 150,000 clones detected, approximately 84% appear once; the ten largest clones hold about 15%. The sequenced sample was peripheral blood. Source of these receptors: a woman aged 80 or over with acute or convalescent COVID-19.

The rearrangement links TRBV18 to TRBJ1-4, with 9 positions matching TRBD1. The CDR3 is made up of 15 amino acids. V lost 0 bases to trimming and J lost 7 bases; unmatched junction nucleotides: 3. Germline V lookup: CDR1 KGHSH, CDR2 LQKENI. CDR3 region: CASSPPGQGTEKLFF. The CDR3 bases are TGTGCCAGCTCACCACCGGGACAGGGAACTGAAAAACTGTTTTTT.

The genes are TRBV5-1 and TRBJ1-6; a possible D gene is TRBD1 (5 bases). The CDR3 contains 15 residues. Germline CDR1 is SGHRS and CDR2 is YFSETQ. Trimming took 4 bases from V and 6 from J, leaving 14 bases between them. In DNA, the CDR3 is TGCGCCAGCAGCCCGGTGGGGGGAGGTAATTCACCCCTCCACTTT. Residues: CASSPVGGGNSPLHF. Full variable domain (remainder filled in from reference TRBV5-1 and TRBJ1-6): KAGVTQTPRYLIKTRGQQVTLSCSPISGHRSVSWYQQTPGQGLQFLFEYFSETQRNKGNFPGRFSGRQFSNSRSEMNVSTLELGDSALYLCASSPVGGGNSPLHFGNGTRLTVT.

The chain joins TRBV5-4 to TRBJ2-7, with TRBD1 matching 7 bases. This CDR3 is built from 14 residues. Germline values: CDR1 SGHNT, CDR2 YYREEE (reference sequence). V trimming: 3 bases; J trimming: 5 bases; junction bases outside the gene matches: 8. The chain's CDR3 is CASSSGQASNEQYF. CDR3 coding DNA: TGTGCCAGCAGCTCCGGACAGGCGTCGAACGAGCAGTACTTC.

This chain joins TRBV5-1 and TRBJ2-5, with a weak D call TRBD1 (6 bases). CDR1 and CDR2 (germline): SGHRS, YFSETQ. The V end was cut by 4 bases, the J end by 5 bases, with 9 bases between. This CDR3 is built from 12 residues. The CDR3 loop is CASSVQGETQYF. CDR3 in DNA: TGCGCCAGCAGCGTCCAGGGGGAGACCCAGTACTTC.

The CDR3 sequence: CASSERSGTQTYEQYF. The CDR3 nucleotides are TGTGCCAGCAGCGAAAGGTCCGGGACTCAAACCTACGAGCAGTACTTC. The rearrangement joins TRBV4-2 to TRBJ2-7; tentative D call: TRBD2 (6 bases). The CDR3 runs 16 residues. Trimming stripped 5 bases from V and 2 bases from J, with 19 bases between. CDR1 is LGHNA and CDR2 is YNFKEQ in the germline V gene.

This chain connects TRBV11-2 to TRBJ1-1; weak D call: TRBD1 (5 bases). Trimming shortened V by 0 bases and J by 5 bases, and 10 bases separated the two germline ends. The germline gives CDR1 SGHAT, CDR2 FQNNGV. The CDR3 contains 14 residues. In nucleotides, the CDR3 is TGTGCCAGCAGCTTAGAGGGAAGGGGAACTGAAGCTTTCTTT. Residues: CASSLEGRGTEAFF.

This clone has just a few counts. V is TRBV19 and J is TRBJ1-5; 9 bases map to TRBD1. With V trimmed by 6 bases and J by 9 bases, 9 bases remained unmatched. This CDR3 region has 14 residues. Germline assignment: CDR1 LNHDA and CDR2 SQIVND (reference sequence). CDR3: CASREQGAPGPQHF. Written as DNA, the CDR3 is TGTGCCAGTAGGGAACAGGGGGCCCCAGGGCCCCAGCATTTT.

A single count supports this clone. The chain recombines TRBV7-9 with TRBJ2-1, with D tentatively TRBD2 (5 bases). This CDR3 spans 12 amino acids. Germline CDR1 reads SEHNR; CDR2 reads FQNEAQ (reference sequence). Trimming shortened V by 1 base and J by 8 bases, and 6 bases separated the two germline ends. This CDR3 is CASSLVGDEQFF. CDR3 DNA sequence: TGTGCCAGCAGCTTAGTCGGGGATGAGCAGTTCTTC.

The genes are TRBV6-5 and TRBJ2-7; a possible D gene is TRBD2 (7 bases). The germline V gene has CDR1 MNHEY and CDR2 SVGAGI. There are 14 residues in the CDR3. V was shortened by 6 bases and J by 5 bases, with 17 bases between the two germline ends. The CDR3 sequence is CASSLGGQGHEQYF. The CDR3 nucleotides are TGTGCCAGCAGCCTGGGGGGGCAGGGGCACGAGCAGTACTTC.

This chain joins TRBV11-2 and TRBJ2-5, with 8 bases matching TRBD2. CDR3 length: 15 amino acids. The J segment lost 2 bases and the V segment lost 8 bases, leaving 10 bases of the junction unmatched. Germline V gives CDR1 SGHAT, CDR2 FQNNGV. DNA of the CDR3: TGTGCCAGCTCCTGGAGCGGGGGCCTTCAAGAGACCCAGTACTTC. It encodes CASSWSGGLQETQYF.

This clone was seen a few times. The chain carries TRBV2 and TRBJ2-5; 13 positions agree with TRBD2. The trim removed 6 bases at V and 4 bases at J, leaving 11 bases unmatched. The CDR3 covers 17 residues. CDR1 and CDR2 (germline): SNHLY, FYNNEI. The CDR3 protein is CASSLRGLAGAGETQYF. The CDR3 nucleotides are TGTGCCAGCAGCCTTCGAGGACTAGCGGGAGCTGGAGAGACCCAGTACTTC. Supplemented by reference TRBV2 and TRBJ2-5, the full variable domain reads EPEVTQTPSHQVTQMGQEVILRCVPISNHLYFYWYRQILGQKVEFLVSFYNNEISEKSEIFDDQFSVERPDGSNFTLKIRSTKLEDSAMYFCASSLRGLAGAGETQYFGPGTRLLVL.

J is TRBJ2-3 and V is TRBV18; weak D call: TRBD2 (5 bases). The germline V gene encodes CDR1 KGHSH and CDR2 LQKENI. The CDR3 is 14 amino acids. Trimming shortened V by 4 bases and J by 3 bases, and 11 bases separated the two germline ends. The chain's CDR3 is CASSLQSGTDTQYF. Here the CDR3 DNA reads TGTGCCAGCTCACTTCAGAGCGGAACAGATACGCAGTATTTT.

CDR3 in amino acids: CASRGQIYTEAFF. The CDR3 DNA reads as TGTGCCAGCAGGGGACAGATCTACACTGAAGCTTTCTTT. This chain joins TRBV6-5 and TRBJ1-1; 7 positions match TRBD1. V trimming: 6 bases; J trimming: 3 bases; junction bases outside the gene matches: 4. The CDR3 loop spans 13 amino acids. CDR1 is MNHEY, CDR2 SVGAGI, per germline.

V usage is TRBV5-1 and J usage is TRBJ1-2, with TRBD1 matching 7 bases. J lost 4 bases, V lost 0 bases, and 6 bases had no gene match. Germline V gives CDR1 SGHRS, CDR2 YFSETQ. This CDR3 is built from 15 residues. In DNA form, the CDR3 reads TGCGCCAGCAGCTTGGAACAGGGGTCAAGCTATGGCTACACCTTC. As protein: CASSLEQGSSYGYTF.

J is TRBJ1-2 and V is TRBV5-1; a weak D match, TRBD1 (5 bases). V was pared by 7 bases and J by 1 base, with 11 bases between. This CDR3 comprises 13 residues. Germline assignment: CDR1 SGHRS and CDR2 YFSETQ. CDR3 coding DNA: TGCGCCAGCGGCAGGGTGAATAACTATGGCTACACCTTC. Translated, it gives CASGRVNNYGYTF.

CDR3 DNA sequence: TGTGCCAGCAGCCCCGACGGGGGGCGGATTGAAGCTTTCTTT. Its translation: CASSPDGGRIEAFF. This chain uses TRBV7-9 with TRBJ1-1, with D possibly being TRBD1 (6 bases). Germline-derived CDR1 and CDR2 are SEHNR and FQNEAQ (reference sequence). Trimming cost V 5 bases and J 7 bases, with 17 bases left between them. The CDR3 is 14 residues long.

This rearrangement joins TRBV10-3 to TRBJ2-5, with 9 bases that match TRBD1. The J call may be in error: the DNA end matches TRBJ2-7 better. From germline, CDR1 is ENHRY and CDR2 SYGVKD. This CDR3 contains 15 residues. CDR3 region: CAISESGTGRYEQYF. CDR3 DNA sequence: TGTGCCATCAGTGAGTCGGGGACAGGGCGGTACGAGCAGTACTTC.

The chain carries TRBV3-1 (or the pseudogene TRBV3-2) and TRBJ2-3, with 8 bases aligning to TRBD2. Germline CDR1 is LGHDT and CDR2 is YNNKEL (reference sequence). The V gene end was trimmed by 4 bases and the J gene end by 0 bases; junction bases not matched to a gene: 3. The CDR3 spans 15 residues. CDR3 sequence reads: CASSLGLASTDTQYF. The CDR3 nucleotides are TGTGCCAGCAGCCTCGGACTAGCCAGCACAGATACGCAGTATTTT.

The V and J genes are TRBV6-2 or TRBV6-3 and TRBJ1-2; weak D call: TRBD1 (5 bases). V gave up 0 bases and J gave up 7 bases, with 12 bases separating them. The CDR3 sequence is 14 residues long. Germline loops: CDR1 MNHEY, CDR2 SVGEGT. The CDR3, as DNA: TGTGCCAGCAGTTACTCGGGGCAGGATTTTGGCTACACCTTC. Translated, it gives CASSYSGQDFGYTF.

This chain links TRBV2 with TRBJ2-3; weak D call: TRBD2 (5 bases). The CDR3 totals 16 residues. Germline V gene lookup returns CDR1 SNHLY and CDR2 FYNNEI. V lost 6 bases and J lost 0, with 16 bases in between. This CDR3 reads CASSPAGRISTDTQYF. In DNA form, the CDR3 reads TGTGCCAGCAGCCCGGCGGGTCGTATTAGCACAGATACGCAGTATTTT. The entire variable domain, with the rest obtained from reference TRBV2 and TRBJ2-3, is as follows: EPEVTQTPSHQVTQMGQEVILRCVPISNHLYFYWYRQILGQKVEFLVSFYNNEISEKSEIFDDQFSVERPDGSNFTLKIRSTKLEDSAMYFCASSPAGRISTDTQYFGPGTRLTVL.

The chain combines TRBV2 with TRBJ2-3; D remains unclear. The CDR3 runs to 13 residues. Trimming pared 8 bases from V and 0 bases from J, leaving 9 bases between. Germline CDR1 SNHLY, CDR2 FYNNEI. The CDR3 spells CASGVESTDTQYF. CDR3 coding DNA: TGTGCCAGCGGAGTAGAGAGCACAGATACGCAGTATTTT.

The V gene is TRBV5-1, the J gene TRBJ2-2; 7 nucleotides match TRBD1. The CDR3 is 15 amino acids. CDR1 and CDR2 (germline): SGHRS, YFSETQ. Losses at the gene ends were 7 bases for V and 0 bases for J; bases not matched to a gene: 6. This chain's CDR3 is CASRPGTANTGELFF. The CDR3 DNA follows: TGCGCCAGCCGACCCGGGACAGCGAACACCGGGGAGCTGTTTTTT.

This clone was counted a few times. This chain joins TRBV4-1 and TRBJ1-1, with 8 bases lining up with TRBD1. With V trimmed by 3 bases and J by 4 bases, 4 bases remained unmatched. CDR1 is MGHRA, CDR2 YSYEKL, per germline. This CDR3 comprises 14 residues. The CDR3 nucleotides are TGCGCCAGCAGCCAGAGGACAGGGCTCACTGAAGCTTTCTTT. Its translation: CASSQRTGLTEAFF.

This chain connects TRBV5-1 to TRBJ2-7, with a weak D call TRBD1 (7 bases). Between the trimmed V and J ends, which lost 3 bases and 7 bases, there was a span of 17 bases. Looked up from germline, CDR1 is SGHRS and CDR2 is YFSETQ. The CDR3 is 14 residues long. CDR3 nucleotides: TGCGCCAGCAGCTCCTCGCCGACAGGGAGGGAGCAGTACTTC. Protein product: CASSSSPTGREQYF.

The chain combines TRBV2 with TRBJ1-3; TRBD1 aligns across 7 bases. The germline V gene has CDR1 SNHLY and CDR2 FYNNEI. Trimming removed 5 bases from V and 0 bases from J; junction bases left unmatched: 4. The CDR3 loop spans 15 amino acids. CDR3 protein: CASSRDSFSGNTIYF. The CDR3 DNA reads TGTGCCAGCAGTCGGGACAGCTTCTCTGGAAACACCATATATTTT.